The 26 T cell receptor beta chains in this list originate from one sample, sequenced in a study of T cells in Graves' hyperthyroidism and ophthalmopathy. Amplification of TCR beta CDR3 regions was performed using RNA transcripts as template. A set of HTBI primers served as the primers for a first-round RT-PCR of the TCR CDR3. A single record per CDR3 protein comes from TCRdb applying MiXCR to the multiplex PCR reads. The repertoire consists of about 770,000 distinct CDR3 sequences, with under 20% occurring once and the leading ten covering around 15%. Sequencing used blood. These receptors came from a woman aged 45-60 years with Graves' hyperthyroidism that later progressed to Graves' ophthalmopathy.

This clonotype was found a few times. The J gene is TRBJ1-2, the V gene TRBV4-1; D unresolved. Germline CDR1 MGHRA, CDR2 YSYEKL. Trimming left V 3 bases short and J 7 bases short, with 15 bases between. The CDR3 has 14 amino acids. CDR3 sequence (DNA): TGCGCCAGCAGCCAGGTACGAGGCCTCGGTGGCTACACCTTC. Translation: CASSQVRGLGGYTF.

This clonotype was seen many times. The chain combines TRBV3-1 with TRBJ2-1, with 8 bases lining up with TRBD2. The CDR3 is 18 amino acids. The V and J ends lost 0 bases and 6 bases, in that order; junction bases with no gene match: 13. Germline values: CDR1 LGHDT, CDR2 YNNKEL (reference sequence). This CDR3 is CASSQDPRERGRFNEQFF. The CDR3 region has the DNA TGTGCCAGCAGCCAAGATCCACGGGAGCGGGGGAGGTTCAATGAGCAGTTCTTC.

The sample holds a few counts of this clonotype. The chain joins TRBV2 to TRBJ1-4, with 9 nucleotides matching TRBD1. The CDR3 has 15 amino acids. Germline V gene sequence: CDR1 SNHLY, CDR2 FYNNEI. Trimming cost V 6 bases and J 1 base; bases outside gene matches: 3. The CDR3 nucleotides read TGTGCCAGCAGAACAGGGGGCGTAACTAATGAAAAACTGTTTTTT. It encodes CASRTGGVTNEKLFF.

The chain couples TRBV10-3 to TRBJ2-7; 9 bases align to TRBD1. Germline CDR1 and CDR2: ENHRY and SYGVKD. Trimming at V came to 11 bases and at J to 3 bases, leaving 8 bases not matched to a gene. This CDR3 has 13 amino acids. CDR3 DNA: TGTGCCTCCGGAGAGACAGGGGGCTACGAGCAGTACTTC. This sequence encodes CASGETGGYEQYF.

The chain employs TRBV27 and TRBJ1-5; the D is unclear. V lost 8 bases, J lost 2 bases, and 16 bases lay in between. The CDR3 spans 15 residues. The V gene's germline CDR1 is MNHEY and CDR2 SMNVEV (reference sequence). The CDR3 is CASRDGPLGNQPQHF. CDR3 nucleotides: TGTGCCAGCCGAGATGGGCCGCTGGGCAATCAGCCCCAGCATTTT.

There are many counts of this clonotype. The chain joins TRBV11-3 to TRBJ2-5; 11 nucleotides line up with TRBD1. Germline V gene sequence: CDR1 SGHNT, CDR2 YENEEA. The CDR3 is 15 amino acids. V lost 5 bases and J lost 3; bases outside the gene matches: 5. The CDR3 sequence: CASSPRTGGEETQYF. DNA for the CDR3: TGTGCCAGCAGCCCCAGGACAGGGGGCGAAGAGACCCAGTACTTC.

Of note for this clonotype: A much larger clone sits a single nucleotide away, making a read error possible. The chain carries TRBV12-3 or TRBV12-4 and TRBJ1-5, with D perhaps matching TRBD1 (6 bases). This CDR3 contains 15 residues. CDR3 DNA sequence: TGTGCCAGCAGTCGCCCAGGGGACGGCAATCAGCGCCAGCATTTT. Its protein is CASSRPGDGNQRQHF.

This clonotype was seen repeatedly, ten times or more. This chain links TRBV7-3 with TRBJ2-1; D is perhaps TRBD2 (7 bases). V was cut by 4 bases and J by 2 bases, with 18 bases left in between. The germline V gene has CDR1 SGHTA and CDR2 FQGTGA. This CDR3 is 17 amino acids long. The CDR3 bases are TGTGCCAGCAGCTCCCTTGGGGCGGGGGCCCCCTACAATGAGCAGTTCTTC. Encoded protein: CASSSLGAGAPYNEQFF.

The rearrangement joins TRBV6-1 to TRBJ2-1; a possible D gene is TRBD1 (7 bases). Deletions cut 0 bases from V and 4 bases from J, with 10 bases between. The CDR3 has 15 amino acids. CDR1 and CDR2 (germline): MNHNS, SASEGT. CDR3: CASSEAQGRYNEQFF. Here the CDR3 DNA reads TGTGCCAGCAGTGAAGCACAGGGGAGGTACAATGAGCAGTTCTTC.

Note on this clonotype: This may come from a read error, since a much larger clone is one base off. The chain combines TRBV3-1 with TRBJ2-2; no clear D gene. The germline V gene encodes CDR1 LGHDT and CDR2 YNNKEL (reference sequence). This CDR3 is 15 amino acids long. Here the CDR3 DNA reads TGTGCCGGCAGCCAGACACTCCGAGGCACCGGGGAGCTGTTTTTT. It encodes CAGSQTLRGTGELFF.

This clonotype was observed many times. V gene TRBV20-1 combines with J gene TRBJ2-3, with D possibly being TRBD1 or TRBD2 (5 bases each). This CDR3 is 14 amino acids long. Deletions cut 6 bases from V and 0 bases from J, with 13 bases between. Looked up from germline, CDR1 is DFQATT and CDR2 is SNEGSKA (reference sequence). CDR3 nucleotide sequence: TGCAGTGCGGCCGGGACGGCTAGCACAGATACGCAGTATTTT. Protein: CSAAGTASTDTQYF.

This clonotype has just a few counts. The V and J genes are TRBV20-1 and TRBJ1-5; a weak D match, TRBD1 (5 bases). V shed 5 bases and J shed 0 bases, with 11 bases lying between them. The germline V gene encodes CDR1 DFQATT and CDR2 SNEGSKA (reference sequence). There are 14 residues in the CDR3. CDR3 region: CSALTVYSNQPQHF. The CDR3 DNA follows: TGCAGTGCTTTGACAGTATATAGCAATCAGCCCCAGCATTTT.

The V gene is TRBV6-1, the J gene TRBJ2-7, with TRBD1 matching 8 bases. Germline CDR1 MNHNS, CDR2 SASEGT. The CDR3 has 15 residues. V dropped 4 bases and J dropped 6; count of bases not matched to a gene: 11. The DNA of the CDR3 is TGTGCCAGCAGTGCACAGACAGGGGACCCCCCCGAGCAGTACTTC. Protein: CASSAQTGDPPEQYF.

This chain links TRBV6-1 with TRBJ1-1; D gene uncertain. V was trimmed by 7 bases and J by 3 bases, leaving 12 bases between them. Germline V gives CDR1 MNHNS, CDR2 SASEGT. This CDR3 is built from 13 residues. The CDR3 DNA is TGTGCCAGCAACCCCATATTGGACACTGAAGCTTTCTTT. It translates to CASNPILDTEAFF.

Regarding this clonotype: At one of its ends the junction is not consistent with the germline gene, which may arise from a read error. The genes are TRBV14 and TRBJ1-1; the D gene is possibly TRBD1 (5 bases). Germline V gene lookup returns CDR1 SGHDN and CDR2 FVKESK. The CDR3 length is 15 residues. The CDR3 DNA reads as TGTGCCAGCAGCCAAGTTGGACATATGAACATTGAAGCTTTCTTT. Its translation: CASSQVGHMNIEAFF.

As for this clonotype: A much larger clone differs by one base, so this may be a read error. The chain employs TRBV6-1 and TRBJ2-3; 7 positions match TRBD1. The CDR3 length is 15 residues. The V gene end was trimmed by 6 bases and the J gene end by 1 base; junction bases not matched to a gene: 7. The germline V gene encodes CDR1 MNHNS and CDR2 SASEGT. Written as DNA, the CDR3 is TGTGCCAGCAGACGAACCGGACAGGGCACAGATACGCAGTATTTT. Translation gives CASRRTGQGTDTQYF.

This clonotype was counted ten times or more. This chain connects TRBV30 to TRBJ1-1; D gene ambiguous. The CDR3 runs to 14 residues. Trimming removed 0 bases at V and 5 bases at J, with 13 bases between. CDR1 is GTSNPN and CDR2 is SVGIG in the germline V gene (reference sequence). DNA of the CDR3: TGTGCCTGGAGTGTAGGCGGTTTTTGGACTGAAGCTTTCTTT. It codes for CAWSVGGFWTEAFF.

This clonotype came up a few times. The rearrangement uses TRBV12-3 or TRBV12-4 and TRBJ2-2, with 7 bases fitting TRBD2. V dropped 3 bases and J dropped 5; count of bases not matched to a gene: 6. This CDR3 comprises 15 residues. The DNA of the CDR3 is TGTGCCAGCAGTTTTGGGACTACGATTACCGGGGAGCTGTTTTTT. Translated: CASSFGTTITGELFF.

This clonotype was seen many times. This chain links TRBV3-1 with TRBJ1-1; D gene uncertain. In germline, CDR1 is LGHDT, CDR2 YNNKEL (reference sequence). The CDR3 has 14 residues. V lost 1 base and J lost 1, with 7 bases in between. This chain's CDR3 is CASSQVVGNTEAFF. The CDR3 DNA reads TGTGCCAGCAGCCAAGTCGTAGGGAACACTGAAGCTTTCTTT.

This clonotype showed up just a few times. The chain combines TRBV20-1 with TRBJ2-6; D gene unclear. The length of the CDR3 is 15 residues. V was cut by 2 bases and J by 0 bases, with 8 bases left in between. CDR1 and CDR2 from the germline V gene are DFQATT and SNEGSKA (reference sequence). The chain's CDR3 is CSARSHDSGANVLTF. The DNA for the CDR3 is TGCAGTGCTAGATCACATGACTCTGGGGCCAACGTCCTGACTTTC.

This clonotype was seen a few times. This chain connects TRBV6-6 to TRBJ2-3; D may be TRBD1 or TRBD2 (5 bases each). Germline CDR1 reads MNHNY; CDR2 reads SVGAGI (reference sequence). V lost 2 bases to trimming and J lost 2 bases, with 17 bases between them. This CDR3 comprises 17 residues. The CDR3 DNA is TGTGCCAGCAGTTACCCCCGTGGGACGGGGTACACAGATACGCAGTATTTT. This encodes CASSYPRGTGYTDTQYF.

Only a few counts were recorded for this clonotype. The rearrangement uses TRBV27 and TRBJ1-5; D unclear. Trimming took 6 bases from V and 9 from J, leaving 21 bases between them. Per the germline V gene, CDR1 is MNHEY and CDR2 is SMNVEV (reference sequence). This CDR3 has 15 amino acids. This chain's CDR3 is CASRPRDGRYLPQHF. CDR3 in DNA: TGTGCCAGCAGGCCTCGAGATGGAAGGTATTTGCCCCAGCATTTT.

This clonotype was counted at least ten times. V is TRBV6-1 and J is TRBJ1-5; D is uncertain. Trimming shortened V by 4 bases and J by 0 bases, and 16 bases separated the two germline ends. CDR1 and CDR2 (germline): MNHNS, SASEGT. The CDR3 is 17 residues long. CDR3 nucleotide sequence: TGTGCCAGCAGTGGTAAGGGCGGCAGGATTAGCAATCAGCCCCAGCATTTT. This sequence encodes CASSGKGGRISNQPQHF.

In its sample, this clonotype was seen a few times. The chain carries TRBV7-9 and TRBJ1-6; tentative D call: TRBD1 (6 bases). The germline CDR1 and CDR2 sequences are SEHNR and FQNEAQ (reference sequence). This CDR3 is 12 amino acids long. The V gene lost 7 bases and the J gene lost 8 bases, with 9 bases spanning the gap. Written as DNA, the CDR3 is TGTGCCAGCAAACAGGGTTATTCACCCCTCCACTTT. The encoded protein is CASKQGYSPLHF. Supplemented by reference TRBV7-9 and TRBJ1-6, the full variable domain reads DTGVSQNPRHKITKRGQNVTFRCDPISEHNRLYWYRQTLGQGPEFLTYFQNEAQLEKSRLLSDRFSAERPKGSFSTLEIQRTEQGDSAMYLCASKQGYSPLHFGNGTRLTVT.

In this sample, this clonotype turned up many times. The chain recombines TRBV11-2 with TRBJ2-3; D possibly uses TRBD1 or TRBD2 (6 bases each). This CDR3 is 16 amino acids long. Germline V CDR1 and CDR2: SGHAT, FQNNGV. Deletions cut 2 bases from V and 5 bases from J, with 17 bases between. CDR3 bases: TGTGCCAGCAGCTTAAGTCTAAGGGGGGTCAGAGATACGCAGTATTTT. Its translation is CASSLSLRGVRDTQYF.

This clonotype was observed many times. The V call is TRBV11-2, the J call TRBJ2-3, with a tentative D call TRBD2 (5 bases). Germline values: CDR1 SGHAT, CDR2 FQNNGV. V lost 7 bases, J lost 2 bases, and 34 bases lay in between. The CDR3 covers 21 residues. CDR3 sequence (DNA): TGTGCCAGCAAACCCCCCCCGGCTCGGGAAGTCGGCCAGGCCCCCACAGATACGCAGTATTTT. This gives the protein CASKPPPAREVGQAPTDTQYF.